This T cell receptor (beta chain) was obtained from a study of cytomegalovirus exposure and HLA in healthy donors. The wider study: Approximately 85 million unique TCRs from HLA-typed donors were held in an early data release. Findings and limits, study-wide: DRB1 had the most TCR associations and HLA-C the fewest, a later analysis found, with rates varying by HLA locus. As a later analysis revealed, most CMV-associated TCR beta chains appeared HLA-restricted. Roughly even sequencing depth across donors was the assumption behind the presence/absence analyses.

The CDR3 spans 13 residues. Losses at the gene ends were 8 bases for V and 4 bases for J; bases not matched to a gene: 5. CDR1 SGHTA and CDR2 FQGNSA come from the germline V gene. Concerning this clone itself: Its specificity is not known.

With 60 Vbeta and 13 Jbeta primers, the PCR was carried out. This table comes from immunoSEQ multiplex PCR, and its TCRdb copy is limited to in-frame clones, with some not included. Counted here are some 160,000 clones, about 72% occurring once; the ten biggest clones make up around 4%. The chain recombines TRBV7-2 with TRBJ2-3, with 8 bases identical to TRBD2. The sequencing sample was made of PBMCs. The origin of this receptor is a man aged 55-75 years in good health and CMV-seronegative. CDR3 loop: CASVAGYSDTQYF. CDR3 nucleotides: TGTGCCAGCGTAGCGGGATATTCAGATACGCAGTATTTT.